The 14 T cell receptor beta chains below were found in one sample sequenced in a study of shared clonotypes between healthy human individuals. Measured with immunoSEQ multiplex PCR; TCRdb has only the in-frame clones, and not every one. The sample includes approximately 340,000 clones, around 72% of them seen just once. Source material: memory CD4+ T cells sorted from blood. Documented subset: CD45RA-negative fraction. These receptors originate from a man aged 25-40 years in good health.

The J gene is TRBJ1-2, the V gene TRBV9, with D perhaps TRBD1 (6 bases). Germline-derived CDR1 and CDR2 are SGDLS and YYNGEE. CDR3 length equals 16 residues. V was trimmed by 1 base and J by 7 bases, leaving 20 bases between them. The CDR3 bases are TGTGCCAGCAGCGTAATAGCCCCATCGGGGGCAGCTGGCTACACCTTC. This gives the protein CASSVIAPSGAAGYTF.

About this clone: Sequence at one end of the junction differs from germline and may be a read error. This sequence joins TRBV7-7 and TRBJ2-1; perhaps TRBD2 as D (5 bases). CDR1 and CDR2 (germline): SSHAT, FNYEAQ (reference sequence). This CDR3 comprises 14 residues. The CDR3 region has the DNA TGTGCTAGCAGCTTAAGGGTGGGAGACAATGAGCAGTTCTTC. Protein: CASSLRVGDNEQFF.

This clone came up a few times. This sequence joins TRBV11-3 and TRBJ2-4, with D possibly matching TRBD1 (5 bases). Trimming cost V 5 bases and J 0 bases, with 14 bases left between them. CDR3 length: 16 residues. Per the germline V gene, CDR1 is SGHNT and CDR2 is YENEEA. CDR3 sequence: CASSLQGGIAKNIQYF. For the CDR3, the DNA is TGTGCCAGCAGCCTTCAGGGTGGTATAGCCAAAAACATTCAGTACTTC.

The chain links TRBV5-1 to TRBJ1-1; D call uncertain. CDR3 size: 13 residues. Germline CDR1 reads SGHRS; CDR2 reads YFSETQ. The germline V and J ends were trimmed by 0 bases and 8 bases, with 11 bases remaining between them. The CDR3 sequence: CASSLDLQGEAFF. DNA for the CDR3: TGCGCCAGCAGCTTGGATCTACAAGGGGAAGCTTTCTTT.

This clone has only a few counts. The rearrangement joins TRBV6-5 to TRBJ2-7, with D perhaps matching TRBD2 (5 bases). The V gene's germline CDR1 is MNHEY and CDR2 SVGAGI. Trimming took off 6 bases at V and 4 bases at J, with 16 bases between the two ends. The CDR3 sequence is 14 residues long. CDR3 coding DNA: TGTGCCAGCAGAGCGACTAACGTTGGGTACGAGCAGTACTTC. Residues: CASRATNVGYEQYF.

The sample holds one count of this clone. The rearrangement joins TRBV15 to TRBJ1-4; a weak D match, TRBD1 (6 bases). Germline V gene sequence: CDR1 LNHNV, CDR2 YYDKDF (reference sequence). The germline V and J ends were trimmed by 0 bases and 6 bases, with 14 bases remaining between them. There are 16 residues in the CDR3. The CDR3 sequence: CATSRDRGGRDEKLFF. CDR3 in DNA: TGTGCCACCAGCAGAGATCGCGGGGGGCGCGATGAAAAACTGTTTTTT.

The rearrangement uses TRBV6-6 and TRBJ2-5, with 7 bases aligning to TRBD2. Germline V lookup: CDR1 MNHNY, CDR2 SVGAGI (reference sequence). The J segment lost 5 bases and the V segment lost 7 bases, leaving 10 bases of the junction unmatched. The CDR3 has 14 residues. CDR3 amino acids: CASIGRGPGETQYF. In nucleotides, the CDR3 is TGTGCCAGCATAGGGAGGGGCCCTGGGGAGACCCAGTACTTC.

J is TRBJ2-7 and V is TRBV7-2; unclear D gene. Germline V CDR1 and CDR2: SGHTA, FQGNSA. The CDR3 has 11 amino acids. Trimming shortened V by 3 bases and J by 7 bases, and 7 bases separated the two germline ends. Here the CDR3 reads CASSLAGEQYF. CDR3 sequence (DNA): TGTGCCAGCAGCTTGGCCGGAGAGCAGTACTTC.

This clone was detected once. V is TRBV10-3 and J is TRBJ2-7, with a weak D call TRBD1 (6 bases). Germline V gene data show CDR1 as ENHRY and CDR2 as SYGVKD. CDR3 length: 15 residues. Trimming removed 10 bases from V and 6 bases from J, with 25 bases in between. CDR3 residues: CATSIVKGDDGEQYF. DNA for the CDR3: TGTGCCACCTCTATAGTGAAGGGGGACGACGGCGAGCAGTACTTC.

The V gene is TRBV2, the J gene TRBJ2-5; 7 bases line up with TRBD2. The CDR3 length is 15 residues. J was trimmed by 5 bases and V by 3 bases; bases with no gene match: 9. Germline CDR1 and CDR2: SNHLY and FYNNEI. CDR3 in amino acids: CASSEVLGGTETQYF. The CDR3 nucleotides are TGTGCCAGCAGTGAGGTGTTGGGGGGGACGGAGACCCAGTACTTC.

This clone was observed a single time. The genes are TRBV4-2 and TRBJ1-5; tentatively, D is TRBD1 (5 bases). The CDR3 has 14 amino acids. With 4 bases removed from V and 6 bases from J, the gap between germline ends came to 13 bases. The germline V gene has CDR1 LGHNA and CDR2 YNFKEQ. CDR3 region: CASSPEVRGQPQHF. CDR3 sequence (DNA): TGTGCCAGCAGCCCGGAGGTGAGGGGTCAGCCCCAGCATTTT.

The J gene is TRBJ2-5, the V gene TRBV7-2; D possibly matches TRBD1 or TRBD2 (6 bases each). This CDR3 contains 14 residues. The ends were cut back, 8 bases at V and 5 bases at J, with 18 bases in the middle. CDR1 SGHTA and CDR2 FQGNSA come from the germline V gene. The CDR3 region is CASGPGAGRETQYF. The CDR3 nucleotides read TGTGCCAGCGGCCCGGGGGCGGGTCGGGAGACCCAGTACTTC.

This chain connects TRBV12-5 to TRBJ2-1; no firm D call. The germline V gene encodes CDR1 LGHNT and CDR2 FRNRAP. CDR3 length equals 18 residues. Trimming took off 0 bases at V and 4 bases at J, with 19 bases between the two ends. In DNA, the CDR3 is TGTGCTAGTGGTTTGGTACAAGGCAGTTGGCGGCAGTACAATGAGCAGTTCTTC. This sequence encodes CASGLVQGSWRQYNEQFF.

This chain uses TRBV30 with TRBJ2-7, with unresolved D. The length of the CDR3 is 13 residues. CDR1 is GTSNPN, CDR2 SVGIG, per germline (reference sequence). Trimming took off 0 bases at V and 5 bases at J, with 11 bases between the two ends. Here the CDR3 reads CAWSVQTVNEQYF. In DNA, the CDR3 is TGTGCCTGGAGTGTACAAACAGTAAACGAGCAGTACTTC.